This is a list of T cell receptor beta chains from one sample in a study of cytomegalovirus exposure and HLA in healthy donors. The assay was immunoSEQ multiplex PCR, and TCRdb's table has in-frame clones only and misses some. Among about 150,000 clones listed, 82% were seen once. The source material was PBMCs. All receptors come from a woman in her forties or fifties in good health and CMV-seropositive. The CDR3 runs from the conserved cysteine through the conserved F or W. Each record gives: CDR3 DNA, CDR3 protein, D gene, clone size, V gene, J gene. D genes are given only for firm matches. Some rows have no size entry. The others give once, few or many, or a class for an expanded clone.

TGTGCCAGCAGCCAATGGCAGGGCACAGATACGCAGTATTTT	CASSQWQGTDTQYF	NA	NA	TRBV14	TRBJ2-3
TGTGCCAGCAGCTTGGGACAGAACTATAATTCACCCCTCCACTTT	CASSLGQNYNSPLHF	NA	NA	TRBV5-4	TRBJ1-6
TGTGCCAGCACTAAAAGGGGTCTAGGGTTCGGGGAGCTGTTTTTT	CASTKRGLGFGELFF	NA	NA	TRBV2	TRBJ2-2
TGTGCCAGCAGCTTAATCAAGGGGGCCGGGGAGCTGTTTTTT	CASSLIKGAGELFF	NA	NA	TRBV7-2	TRBJ2-2
TGTGCCATCAGAGCAGGGTCGAACACCGGGGAGCTGTTTTTT	CAIRAGSNTGELFF	NA	NA	TRBV10-3	TRBJ2-2
TGCGCCAGCGGAATAGCGGGGGGCTACGAGCAGTACTTC	CASGIAGGYEQYF	TRBD2	NA	TRBV4-1	TRBJ2-7
TGTGCCAGCAGCTCTTTTATGTATAGCCGTGGCGAGCAGTACTTC	CASSSFMYSRGEQYF	NA	NA	TRBV7-2	TRBJ2-7
TGTGCCAGCGGGACAGGGGACATTGGACACACCATATATTTT	CASGTGDIGHTIYF	TRBD1	NA	TRBV6-6	TRBJ1-3
TGTGCCAGCAGCTTACAGGGGGCTTTACTCTATGGCTACACCTTC	CASSLQGALLYGYTF	TRBD1	NA	TRBV13	TRBJ1-2
TGTGCCAGCAGTGCCGGACTAGCGGGCTTCTCAGAGACCCAGTACTTC	CASSAGLAGFSETQYF	TRBD2	NA	TRBV6-6	TRBJ2-5
TGTGCCAGCACTCTGGAATCCATTTACGAGGGAGCTTTCTTT	CASTLESIYEGAFF	NA	NA	TRBV2	TRBJ1-1
TGTGCCAGCAGCACCGGGGAGACCCAGTACTTC	CASSTGETQYF	NA	NA	TRBV5-6	TRBJ2-5
TGTGCCAGCAGTGAGCTAGGGGGTCTCTACAATGAGCAGTTCTTC	CASSELGGLYNEQFF	NA	NA	TRBV6-4	TRBJ2-1
TGTGCCAGCAGCCATCCGGGACACACCCGCACAGATACGCAGTATTTT	CASSHPGHTRTDTQYF	NA	NA	TRBV5-5	TRBJ2-3
TGCAGTGGGGGACTCCAAGAGACCCAGTACTTC	CSGGLQETQYF	NA	NA	TRBV20-1	TRBJ2-5
TGTGCCTGGAGTGTAACAGCAACTAATGAAAAACTGTTTTTT	CAWSVTATNEKLFF	NA	NA	TRBV30	TRBJ1-4
TGTGCCAGAAGCTTAGGGAGAGGGCCGAGCAATCAGCCCCAGCATTTT	CARSLGRGPSNQPQHF	NA	NA	TRBV7-5	TRBJ1-5
TGCGCCAGCAGCTCCTCCGGGACAGGGGTCAACGAGCAGTACTTC	CASSSSGTGVNEQYF	TRBD1	NA	TRBV5-1	TRBJ2-7
TGTGCCAGCAGCTCGACTAGCTCCTACGAGCAGTACTTC	CASSSTSSYEQYF	NA	NA	TRBV13	TRBJ2-7
TGTGCCAGCAGTGAAGCGCCAGCGGGGGTTTCCTACAATGAGCAGTTCTTC	CASSEAPAGVSYNEQFF	TRBD2	NA	TRBV6-1	TRBJ2-1
TGTGCCAGCAGCCCGAGTGTTACGGGGGAGGGAAATCAGCCCCAGCATTTT	CASSPSVTGEGNQPQHF	NA	NA	TRBV7-9	TRBJ1-5
TGTGCCAGCAGCTACAGGGACAGGAGCTCCTACGAGCAGTACTTC	CASSYRDRSSYEQYF	TRBD1	few	TRBV7-2	TRBJ2-7
TGTGCCAGCAGCTTGGGTGGGGAGCGCACCGAAAAACTGTTTTTT	CASSLGGERTEKLFF	NA	NA	TRBV5-4	TRBJ1-4
TGTGCCAGCTCACCAGGGCAGCTTCAGCCCCAGCATTTT	CASSPGQLQPQHF	NA	once	TRBV18	TRBJ1-5
TGCGCCAGCAGCACCCTAAATGACAGATCCTACAATGAGCAGTTCTTC	CASSTLNDRSYNEQFF	NA	NA	TRBV5-1	TRBJ2-1
TGTGCCAGCAGCTTCATGCCCCGGGGACAGGGGGAGATTTGTGGCTACACCTTC	CASSFMPRGQGEICGYTF	TRBD1	NA	TRBV7-8	TRBJ1-2
TGTGCCTGGAATCGACTAGCGGGGGGCACAGATACGCAGTATTTT	CAWNRLAGGTDTQYF	TRBD2	once	TRBV30	TRBJ2-3
TGTGCCAGCAGCCGATCTGGGGGCGCGGAAAACATTCAGTACTTC	CASSRSGGAENIQYF	NA	NA	TRBV7-3	TRBJ2-4
TGTGCCATCAGTCCAAGCGGGAGAGGCTACAATGAGCAGTTCTTC	CAISPSGRGYNEQFF	TRBD2	NA	TRBV10-3	TRBJ2-1
TGTGCCAGCAGGTTATGGGGACAGCCTGACGATGGCTACACCTTC	CASRLWGQPDDGYTF	TRBD1	NA	TRBV6-1	TRBJ1-2
TGTGCCAGCTTCGGGGGGGCGCCGTACGAGCAGTACTTC	CASFGGAPYEQYF	TRBD2	NA	TRBV28	TRBJ2-7
TGTGCCAGGGACAGGGAGGGTTACGAGCAGTACTTC	CARDREGYEQYF	NA	NA	TRBV21-1	TRBJ2-7
TGTGCCAGTAGTATCCGACAGGCGGCTGAAGCTTTCTTT	CASSIRQAAEAFF	NA	few	TRBV19	TRBJ1-1
TGCGCCAGCAGCCAACTGCCCCAGCGGAGTTCCTACAATGAGCAGTTCTTC	CASSQLPQRSSYNEQFF	NA	NA	TRBV4-3	TRBJ2-1
TGTGCCAGCAGCCACGACAGGGGTGAGAGTGAGCAGTTCTTC	CASSHDRGESEQFF	TRBD1	NA	TRBV6-5	TRBJ2-1
TGTGCCAGCAGTCCCGATAGGAGGGCGGGGCGGTCTAATTCACCCCTCCACTTT	CASSPDRRAGRSNSPLHF	NA	NA	TRBV27	TRBJ1-6
TGCAGCGTTGAGGCAGGTAGCAATCAGCCCCAGCATTTT	CSVEAGSNQPQHF	NA	NA	TRBV29-1	TRBJ1-5
TGTGCCAGCAGTTGGACTATGGAAGAGACCCAGTACTTC	CASSWTMEETQYF	NA	NA	TRBV2	TRBJ2-5